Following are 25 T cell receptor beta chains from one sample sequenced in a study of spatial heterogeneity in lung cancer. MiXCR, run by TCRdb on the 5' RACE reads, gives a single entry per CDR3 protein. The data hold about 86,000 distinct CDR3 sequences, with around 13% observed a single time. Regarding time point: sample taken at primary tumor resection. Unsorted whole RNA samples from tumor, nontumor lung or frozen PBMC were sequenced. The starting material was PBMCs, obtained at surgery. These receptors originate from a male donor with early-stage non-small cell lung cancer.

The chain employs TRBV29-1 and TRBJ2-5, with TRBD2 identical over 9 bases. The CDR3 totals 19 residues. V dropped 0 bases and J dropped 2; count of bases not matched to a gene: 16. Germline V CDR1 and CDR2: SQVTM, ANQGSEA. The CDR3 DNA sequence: TGCAGCGTTGAAGACCCCCAGATAGCGGGAGCGGGAGTACAAGAGACCCAGTACTTC. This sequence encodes CSVEDPQIAGAGVQETQYF.

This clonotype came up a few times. The CDR3 loop reads CASSPRGNQPQHF. In DNA, the CDR3 is TGTGCCAGCAGCCCACGGGGGAATCAGCCCCAGCATTTT. V usage is TRBV6-1 and J usage is TRBJ1-5, with D possibly matching TRBD1 (5 bases). This CDR3 has 13 residues. Trimming shortened V by 6 bases and J by 4 bases, and 10 bases separated the two germline ends. CDR1 is MNHNS and CDR2 is SASEGT in the germline V gene.

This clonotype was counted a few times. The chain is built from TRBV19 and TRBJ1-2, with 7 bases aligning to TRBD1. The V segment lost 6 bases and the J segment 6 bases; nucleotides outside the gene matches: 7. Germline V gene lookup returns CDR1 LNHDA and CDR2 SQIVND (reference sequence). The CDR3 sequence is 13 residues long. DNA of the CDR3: TGTGCCAGTAGGAACGACAGGGCTCATGGCTACACCTTC. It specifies CASRNDRAHGYTF.

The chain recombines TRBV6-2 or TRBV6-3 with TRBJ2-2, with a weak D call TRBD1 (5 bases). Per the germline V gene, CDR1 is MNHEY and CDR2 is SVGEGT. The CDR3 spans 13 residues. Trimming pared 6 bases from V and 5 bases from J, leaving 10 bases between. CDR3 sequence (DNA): TGTGCCAGCAGATTAACAGGAACCGGGGAGCTGTTTTTT. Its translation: CASRLTGTGELFF.

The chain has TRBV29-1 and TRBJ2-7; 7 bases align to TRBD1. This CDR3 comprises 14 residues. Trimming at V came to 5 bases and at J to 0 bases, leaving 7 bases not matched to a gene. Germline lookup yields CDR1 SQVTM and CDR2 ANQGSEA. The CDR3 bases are TGCAGCGTTTCCCGGGACAGAGCCTCCTACGAGCAGTACTTC. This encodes CSVSRDRASYEQYF.

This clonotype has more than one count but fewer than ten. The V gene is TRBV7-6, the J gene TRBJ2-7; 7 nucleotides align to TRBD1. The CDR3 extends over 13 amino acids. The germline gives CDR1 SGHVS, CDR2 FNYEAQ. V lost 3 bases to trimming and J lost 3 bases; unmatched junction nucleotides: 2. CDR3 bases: TGTGCCAGCAGCTTCGGACAGGTCTACGAGCAGTACTTC. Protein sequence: CASSFGQVYEQYF.

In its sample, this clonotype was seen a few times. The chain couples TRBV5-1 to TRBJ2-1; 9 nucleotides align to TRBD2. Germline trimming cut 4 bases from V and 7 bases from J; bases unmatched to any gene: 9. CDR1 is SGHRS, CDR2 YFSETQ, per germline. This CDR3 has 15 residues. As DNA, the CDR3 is TGCGCCAGCAGCCCGGGACTAGCTTTCGAGAATGAGCAGTTCTTC. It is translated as CASSPGLAFENEQFF.

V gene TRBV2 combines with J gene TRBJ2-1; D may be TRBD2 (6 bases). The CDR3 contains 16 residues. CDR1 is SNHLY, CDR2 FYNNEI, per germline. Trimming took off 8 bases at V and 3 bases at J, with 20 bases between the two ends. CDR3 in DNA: TGTGCCAGCTCCGCGGCGGGGAGCGGCTACTACAATGAGCAGTTCTTC. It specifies CASSAAGSGYYNEQFF.

In DNA, the CDR3 is TGTGCCAGCAGCTTTACCCCCAGGGAGGAAGAGACCCAGTACTTC. Translation gives CASSFTPREEETQYF. V and J are TRBV13 and TRBJ2-5; TRBD2 might be the D (6 bases). This CDR3 spans 15 amino acids. Trimming took off 3 bases at V and 3 bases at J, with 14 bases between the two ends. The germline gives CDR1 PRHDT, CDR2 FYEKMQ (reference sequence).

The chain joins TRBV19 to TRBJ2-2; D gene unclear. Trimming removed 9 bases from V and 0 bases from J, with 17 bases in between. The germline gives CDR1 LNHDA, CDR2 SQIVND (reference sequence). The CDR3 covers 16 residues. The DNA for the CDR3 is TGTGCCAGCGGTCCGCGGAGATCGACGAACACCGGGGAGCTGTTTTTT. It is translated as CASGPRRSTNTGELFF.

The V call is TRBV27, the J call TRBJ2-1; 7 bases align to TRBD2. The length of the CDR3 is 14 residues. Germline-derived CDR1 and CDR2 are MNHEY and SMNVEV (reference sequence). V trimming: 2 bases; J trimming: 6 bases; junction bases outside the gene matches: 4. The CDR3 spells CASSLGTGGNEQFF. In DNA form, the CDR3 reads TGTGCCAGCAGTTTAGGTACGGGGGGCAATGAGCAGTTCTTC.

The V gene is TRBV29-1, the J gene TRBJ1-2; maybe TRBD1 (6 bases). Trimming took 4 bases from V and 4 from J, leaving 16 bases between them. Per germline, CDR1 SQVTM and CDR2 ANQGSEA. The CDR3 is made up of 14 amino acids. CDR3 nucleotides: TGCAGCGTTGTCTCGCAGGGGCTCACCTATGGCTACACCTTC. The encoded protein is CSVVSQGLTYGYTF.

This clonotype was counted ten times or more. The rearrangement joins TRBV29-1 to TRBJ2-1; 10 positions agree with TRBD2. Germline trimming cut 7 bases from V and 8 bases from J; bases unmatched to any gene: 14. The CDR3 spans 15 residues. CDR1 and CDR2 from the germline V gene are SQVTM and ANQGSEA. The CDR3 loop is CSGSVAGGFKDEQFF. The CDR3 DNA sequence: TGCAGCGGTTCAGTAGCGGGGGGTTTTAAGGATGAGCAGTTCTTC.

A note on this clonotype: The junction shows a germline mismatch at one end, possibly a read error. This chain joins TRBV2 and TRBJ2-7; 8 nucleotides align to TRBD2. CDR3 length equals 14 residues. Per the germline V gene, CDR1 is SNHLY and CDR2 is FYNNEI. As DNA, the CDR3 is TGTGCCAGCAGAGAAGGGCGGGGGGCCTACGAGCAGTACTTC. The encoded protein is CASREGRGAYEQYF.

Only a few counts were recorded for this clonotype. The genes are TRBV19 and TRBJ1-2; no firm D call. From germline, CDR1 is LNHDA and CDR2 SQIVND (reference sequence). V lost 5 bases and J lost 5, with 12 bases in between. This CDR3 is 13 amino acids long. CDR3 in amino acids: CASSPQRTYGYTF. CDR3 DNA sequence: TGTGCCAGTAGTCCGCAGCGAACTTATGGCTACACCTTC.

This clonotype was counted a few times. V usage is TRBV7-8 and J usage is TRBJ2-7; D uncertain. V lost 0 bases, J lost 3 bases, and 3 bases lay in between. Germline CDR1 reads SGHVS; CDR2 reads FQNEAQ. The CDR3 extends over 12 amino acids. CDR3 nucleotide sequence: TGTGCCAGCAGCTTAGCAAACTACGAGCAGTACTTC. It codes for CASSLANYEQYF.

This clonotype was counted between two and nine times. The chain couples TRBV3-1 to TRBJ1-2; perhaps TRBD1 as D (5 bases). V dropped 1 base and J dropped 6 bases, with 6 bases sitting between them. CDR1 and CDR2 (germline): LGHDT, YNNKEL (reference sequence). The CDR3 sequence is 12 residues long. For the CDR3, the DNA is TGTGCCAGCAGCCAAGGGGACCATGGCTACACCTTC. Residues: CASSQGDHGYTF.

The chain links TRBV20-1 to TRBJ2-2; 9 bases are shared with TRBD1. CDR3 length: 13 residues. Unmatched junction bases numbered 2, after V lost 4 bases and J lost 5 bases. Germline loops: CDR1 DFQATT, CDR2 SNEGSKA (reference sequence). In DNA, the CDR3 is TGCAGTGCTAACAGGGGGCCGACCGGGGAGCTGTTTTTT. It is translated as CSANRGPTGELFF.

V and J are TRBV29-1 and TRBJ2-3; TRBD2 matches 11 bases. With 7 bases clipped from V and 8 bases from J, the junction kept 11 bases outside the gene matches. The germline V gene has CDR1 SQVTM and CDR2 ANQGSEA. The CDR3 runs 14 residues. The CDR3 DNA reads TGCAGCGCTCTAGGTAGCGGGGGGGCAGGTACGCAGTATTTT. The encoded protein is CSALGSGGAGTQYF.

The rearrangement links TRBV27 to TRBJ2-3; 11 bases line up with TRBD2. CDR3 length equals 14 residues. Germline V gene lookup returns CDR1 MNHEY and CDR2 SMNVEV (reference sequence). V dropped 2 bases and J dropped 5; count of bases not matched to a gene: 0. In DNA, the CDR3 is TGTGCCAGCAGTTTAGGGACTAGCGGAGATACGCAGTATTTT. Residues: CASSLGTSGDTQYF.

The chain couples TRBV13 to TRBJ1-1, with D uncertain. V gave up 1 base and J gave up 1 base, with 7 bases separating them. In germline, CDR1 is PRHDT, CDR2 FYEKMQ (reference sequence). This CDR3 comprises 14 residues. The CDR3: CASSLVTQNTEAFF. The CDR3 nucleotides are TGTGCCAGCAGCTTAGTGACTCAGAACACTGAAGCTTTCTTT.

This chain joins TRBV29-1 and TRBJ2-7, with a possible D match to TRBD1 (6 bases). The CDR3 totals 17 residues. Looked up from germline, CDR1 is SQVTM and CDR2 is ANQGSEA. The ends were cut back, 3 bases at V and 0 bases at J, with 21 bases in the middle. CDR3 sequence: CSVELGAQGSSSYEQYF. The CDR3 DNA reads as TGCAGCGTTGAGTTGGGGGCACAGGGTTCCAGCTCCTACGAGCAGTACTTC.

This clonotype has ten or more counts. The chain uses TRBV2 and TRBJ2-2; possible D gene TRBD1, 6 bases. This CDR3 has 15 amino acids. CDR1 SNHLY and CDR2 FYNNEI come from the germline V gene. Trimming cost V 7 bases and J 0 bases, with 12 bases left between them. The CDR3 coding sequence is TGTGCCAGCACCGGGACACAAGCGAACACCGGGGAGCTGTTTTTT. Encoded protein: CASTGTQANTGELFF.

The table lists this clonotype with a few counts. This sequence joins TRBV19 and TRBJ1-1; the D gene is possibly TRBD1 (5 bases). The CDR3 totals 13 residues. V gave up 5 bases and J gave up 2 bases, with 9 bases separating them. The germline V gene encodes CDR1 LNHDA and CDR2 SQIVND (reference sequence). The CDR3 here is CASSDRPNTEAFF. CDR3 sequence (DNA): TGTGCCAGTAGTGACAGACCCAACACTGAAGCTTTCTTT.

CDR3 amino acids: CASSSGTADTEAFF. CDR3 bases: TGTGCCAGCAGCTCCGGGACAGCGGACACTGAAGCTTTCTTT. This chain links TRBV27 with TRBJ1-1, with 7 bases matching TRBD1. Trimming at V came to 6 bases and at J to 3 bases, leaving 7 bases not matched to a gene. The germline CDR1 and CDR2 sequences are MNHEY and SMNVEV (reference sequence). There are 14 residues in the CDR3.